Listed below are T cell receptor beta chains from one sample, sequenced in a study of post-analysis software for immune sequencing data. TCRdb recomputed calls from the PCR reads with MiXCR, one row per CDR3 protein. The top ten hold about 10% of the sample, which has hundreds of thousands of distinct CDR3 sequences, approximately 59% seen once. Sequenced sample: blood. These receptors all stem from a girl aged 2 to 10 with multiple sclerosis. The CDR3 runs from the conserved cysteine through the conserved F or W. D genes are given only for firm matches. Clone size appears in some rows only: once, few, many, or a class for an expanded clone.

cdr3_aa,cdr3_nt,d_call,clone_size,v_call,j_call
CASSLVPKGYNEQFF,TGTGCCAGCAGCTTAGTTCCTAAAGGGTACAATGAGCAGTTCTTC,.,.,TRBV7-9,TRBJ2-1
CASIQGRNTEAFF,TGCGCCAGCATTCAGGGGAGGAACACTGAAGCTTTCTTT,.,few,TRBV10-2,TRBJ1-1
CASSWTSANTGELFF,TGTGCCAGCAGCTGGACTAGCGCGAACACCGGGGAGCTGTTTTTT,TRBD2,.,TRBV12-3/TRBV12-4,TRBJ2-2
CASSEGPILDGRQETQYF,TGCGCCAGCAGTGAGGGTCCGATTCTGGACGGACGGCAAGAGACCCAGTACTTC,.,.,TRBV10-2,TRBJ2-5
CSAWGGLNQPQHF,TGCAGTGCTTGGGGGGGGTTAAACCAGCCCCAGCATTTT,.,.,TRBV20-1,TRBJ1-5
CASLGNRLLFANTEAFF,TGTGCCAGCCTCGGGAACAGGTTACTTTTCGCGAACACTGAAGCTTTCTTT,.,.,TRBV2,TRBJ1-1
CASSWKRGDTDTQYF,TGTGCCAGCAGCTGGAAGCGGGGGGACACAGATACGCAGTATTTT,TRBD2,.,TRBV7-2,TRBJ2-3
CASSSNIGDTQYF,TGTGCCAGCAGCTCGAACATCGGAGATACGCAGTATTTT,.,.,TRBV11-2,TRBJ2-3
CASSPSPHGLMTDTQYF,TGTGCCAGCAGCCCCTCCCCACACGGCCTGATGACAGATACGCAGTATTTT,.,once,TRBV11-2,TRBJ2-3
CSVRLQDTQYF,TGCAGCGTACGACTACAGGATACGCAGTATTTT,.,.,TRBV20-1,TRBJ2-3
CASSLALLAGGLSSYNEQFF,TGTGCCAGCAGCTTAGCTCTCCTAGCGGGAGGCCTCAGCTCCTACAATGAGCAGTTCTTC,TRBD2,.,TRBV7-8,TRBJ2-1